The 19 T cell receptor beta chains in this list originate from one sample, sequenced in a study of blood T cell repertoires in COVID-19 (dated by TCRdb to 2018 to 2021). Libraries were built with the immunoSEQ multiplex PCR assay. TCRdb took this table from immuneACCESS and kept in-frame rearrangements with V and J called. Such tables lack part of the clones; where checked against another copy, unresolved V genes explain under half of the gap, and the rest is unexplained. In this sample the table shows under 300,000 clones, about nine tenths of which occur a single time. 2% to 2.5% of the sample belongs to the ten largest clones. The specimen sequenced was peripheral blood. These receptor sequences come from a man younger than 40 who had recovered from COVID-19.

The chain employs TRBV7-2 and TRBJ1-1, with unresolved D. Per germline, CDR1 SGHTA and CDR2 FQGNSA. The CDR3 is made up of 14 amino acids. V lost 2 bases and J 2 bases, leaving 9 bases between the germline ends. The chain's CDR3 is CASSLFGKNTEAFF. Here the CDR3 DNA reads TGTGCCAGCAGCTTATTCGGGAAAAACACTGAAGCTTTCTTT.

This chain joins TRBV5-1 and TRBJ2-7; D is perhaps TRBD1 (5 bases). Trimming left V 0 bases short and J 0 bases short, with 10 bases between. Germline CDR1 and CDR2: SGHRS and YFSETQ. The length of the CDR3 is 15 residues. The CDR3 nucleotides read TGCGCCAGCAGCTTGGGGACAACCTACTCCTACGAGCAGTACTTC. This translates into CASSLGTTYSYEQYF. Full variable domain (missing parts from reference TRBV5-1 and TRBJ2-7): KAGVTQTPRYLIKTRGQQVTLSCSPISGHRSVSWYQQTPGQGLQFLFEYFSETQRNKGNFPGRFSGRQFSNSRSEMNVSTLELGDSALYLCASSLGTTYSYEQYFGPGTRLTVT.

The chain couples TRBV5-8 to TRBJ1-3, with D possibly matching TRBD1 (6 bases). The CDR3 runs 14 residues. CDR1 and CDR2 from the germline V gene are SGHTS and YDEGEE. V lost 1 base to trimming and J lost 1 base, with 6 bases between them. CDR3 sequence reads: CASSLTGSGNTIYF. The CDR3 DNA sequence: TGTGCCAGCAGCTTGACAGGGTCTGGAAACACCATATATTTT.

CDR3 in amino acids: CASRKPGQGYYGYTF. In nucleotides, the CDR3 is TGTGCCAGCCGTAAACCGGGACAGGGCTACTATGGCTACACCTTC. The genes are TRBV6-5 and TRBJ1-2; 9 bases map to TRBD1. The ends lost 8 bases at V and 3 bases at J; junction bases unmatched: 10. Per germline, CDR1 MNHEY and CDR2 SVGAGI. CDR3 length: 15 amino acids.

The chain employs TRBV7-2 and TRBJ2-7, with TRBD1 as a possible D gene (6 bases). Germline V lookup: CDR1 SGHTA, CDR2 FQGNSA. There are 14 residues in the CDR3. The V end was cut by 3 bases, the J end by 2 bases, with 11 bases between. The CDR3 loop is CASSFGQTTYEQYF. The CDR3, as DNA: TGTGCCAGCAGCTTCGGACAGACGACCTACGAGCAGTACTTC.

The gene calls are TRBV18 and TRBJ1-1, with 8 positions matching TRBD1. Trimming cost V 3 bases and J 4 bases; bases outside gene matches: 7. In germline, CDR1 is KGHSH, CDR2 LQKENI. This CDR3 contains 15 residues. The CDR3 protein is CASSPLEGTGTEAFF. The CDR3 DNA is TGTGCCAGCTCACCCCTAGAGGGGACAGGCACTGAAGCTTTCTTT.

The V call is TRBV5-1, the J call TRBJ2-2, with TRBD1 matching over 9 bases. CDR1 SGHRS and CDR2 YFSETQ come from the germline V gene. There are 16 residues in the CDR3. V lost 2 bases to trimming and J lost 8 bases; unmatched junction nucleotides: 10. In DNA form, the CDR3 reads TGCGCCAGCAGCTTTATGACAAGGACAGGGGAAGGGGAGCTGTTTTTT. It translates to CASSFMTRTGEGELFF.

The rearrangement joins TRBV12-3 or TRBV12-4 to TRBJ1-5, with unresolved D. This CDR3 spans 12 amino acids. V was trimmed by 2 bases and J by 9 bases, leaving 8 bases between them. CDR3 loop: CASSLPHGPQHF. The DNA for the CDR3 is TGTGCCAGCAGTTTACCCCACGGGCCCCAGCATTTT.

The rearrangement uses TRBV7-6 and TRBJ1-1; D might be TRBD1 (5 bases). The CDR3 is 16 amino acids. The V gene lost 5 bases and the J gene lost 0 bases, with 16 bases spanning the gap. The germline V gene has CDR1 SGHVS and CDR2 FNYEAQ. The CDR3 sequence is CASSPSGRTVNTEAFF. The CDR3, as DNA: TGTGCCAGCAGCCCGTCAGGGAGGACGGTGAACACTGAAGCTTTCTTT. Combining the CDR3 with reference TRBV7-6 and TRBJ1-1 gives the whole variable domain GAGVSQSPRYKVTKRGQDVALRCDPISGHVSLYWYRQALGQGPEFLTYFNYEAQQDKSGLPNDRFSAERPEGSISTLTIQRTEQRDSAMYRCASSPSGRTVNTEAFFGQGTRLTVV.

The chain couples TRBV18 to TRBJ2-2; TRBD1 matches 7 bases. The V gene end was trimmed by 4 bases and the J gene end by 5 bases; junction bases not matched to a gene: 10. This CDR3 has 16 residues. Germline lookup yields CDR1 KGHSH and CDR2 LQKENI. CDR3: CASSLGTVGGTGELFF. The CDR3 bases are TGTGCCAGCTCACTAGGGACAGTTGGCGGGACCGGGGAGCTGTTTTTT.

The CDR3 DNA is TGTGCCAGTAGTTCGGGACTAGCGGGGGGCCGGGGGAACACCGGGGAGCTGTTTTTT. Translating it yields CASSSGLAGGRGNTGELFF. The V gene is TRBV19, the J gene TRBJ2-2; 15 nucleotides align to TRBD2. The CDR3 has 19 amino acids. Trimming at V came to 5 bases and at J to 1 base, leaving 8 bases not matched to a gene. Germline CDR1 and CDR2: LNHDA and SQIVND (reference sequence).

This CDR3 reads CASSLSGTGNTEAFF. Written as DNA, the CDR3 is TGCGCCAGCAGCTTGTCTGGGACAGGGAACACTGAAGCTTTCTTT. The gene calls are TRBV5-1 and TRBJ1-1; 8 bases map to TRBD1. Germline loops: CDR1 SGHRS, CDR2 YFSETQ. This CDR3 has 15 residues. After removal of 1 base from V and 1 base from J, the junction contained 3 bases not matched to a gene.

As for this clone: One end of the junction varies from germline; a read error may be responsible. The V gene is TRBV2, the J gene TRBJ2-7; D is possibly TRBD2 (7 bases). This CDR3 is 12 amino acids long. Germline CDR1 reads SNHLY; CDR2 reads FYNNEI. The CDR3 bases are TGTGCCAGCAGTGATCTGGCCCAGGGGAGGGACTTC. Amino acid sequence: CASSDLAQGRDF. Variable domain in full (rest from reference TRBV2 and TRBJ2-7): EPEVTQTPSHQVTQMGQEVILRCVPISNHLYFYWYRQILGQKVEFLVSFYNNEISEKSEIFDDQFSVERPDGSNFTLKIRSTKLEDSAMYFCASSDLAQGRDFGPGTRLTVT.

This chain uses TRBV10-1 with TRBJ1-6; D ambiguous. CDR1 and CDR2 from the germline V gene are WNHNN and SYGVQD (reference sequence). The length of the CDR3 is 17 residues. Trimming pared 0 bases from V and 0 bases from J, leaving 9 bases between. CDR3 region: CASSESKKSSYNSPLHF. As DNA, the CDR3 is TGCGCCAGCAGTGAGTCGAAAAAGAGCTCCTATAATTCACCCCTCCACTTT.

V and J are TRBV4-2 and TRBJ2-7, with 7 positions matching TRBD1. Germline V CDR1 and CDR2: LGHNA, YNFKEQ. CDR3 length equals 17 residues. The V and J ends lost 4 bases and 2 bases, in that order; junction bases with no gene match: 14. CDR3 loop: CASSPAGPTGSTYEQYF. CDR3 coding DNA: TGTGCCAGCAGCCCCGCCGGACCGACAGGGAGTACCTACGAGCAGTACTTC.

Comments on this clone: Mismatch with germline at one junction end may stem from a read error. This chain uses TRBV11-2 with TRBJ2-5; TRBD2 matches 10 bases. Germline assignment: CDR1 SGHAT and CDR2 FQNNGV. CDR3 length: 13 amino acids. Written as DNA, the CDR3 is TGTGCCAGCAGGTTAGCGGGGGGAGAGACCCAGTACTTC. Residues: CASRLAGGETQYF.

The genes are TRBV7-9 and TRBJ1-2; 7 bases are a match to TRBD1. The length of the CDR3 is 17 residues. The V gene end was trimmed by 0 bases and the J gene end by 7 bases; junction bases not matched to a gene: 14. Germline values: CDR1 SEHNR, CDR2 FQNEAQ (reference sequence). The CDR3 here is CASSLANSGQEGSGYTF. The CDR3 coding sequence is TGTGCCAGCAGCTTAGCGAACTCAGGACAGGAGGGAAGTGGCTACACCTTC.

V gene TRBV5-1 combines with J gene TRBJ1-2, with a possible D match to TRBD1 (6 bases). V was cut by 4 bases and J by 5 bases, with 9 bases left in between. This CDR3 spans 12 amino acids. CDR1 is SGHRS and CDR2 is YFSETQ in the germline V gene. In DNA, the CDR3 is TGCGCCAGCAGCAGTAGGGGGTATGGCTACACCTTC. Its protein product is CASSSRGYGYTF.

This chain links TRBV24-1 with TRBJ1-2, with D possibly matching TRBD1 (5 bases). The V gene's germline CDR1 is KGHDR and CDR2 SFDVKD. The V and J ends lost 2 bases and 4 bases respectively, with 13 bases between them. CDR3 length equals 15 residues. The CDR3 DNA follows: TGTGCCACCAGTGATTCCGGCGTGGGGGGCTATGGCTACACCTTC. Encoded protein: CATSDSGVGGYGYTF.